A single sample gave rise to the 11 T cell receptor beta chains below, sequenced in a study of blood T cell repertoires in COVID-19. The table came from immunoSEQ multiplex PCR; TCRdb's copy has only in-frame clones and leaves some out. The data contain 300,000 to 450,000 clones, around 87% of them singletons. The source material was PBMCs or T cells enriched from blood (not recorded which). These receptors came from a man between 40 and 49 years old in a cohort exposed to, infected with or recovered from COVID-19 (not recorded which).

The chain carries TRBV4-1 and TRBJ2-5, with TRBD2 matching over 14 bases. This CDR3 region has 17 residues. From germline, CDR1 is MGHRA and CDR2 YSYEKL. V was pared by 0 bases and J by 7 bases, with 7 bases of the junction left unmatched. The CDR3 DNA reads TGCGCCAGCAGCCAAGATTGGGGCGGACTAGCGGGAGGGACCCAGTACTTC. Encoded protein: CASSQDWGGLAGGTQYF.

This clone was seen a single time. The V call is TRBV19, the J call TRBJ1-4; D is perhaps TRBD1 (6 bases). The ends were cut back, 10 bases at V and 0 bases at J, with 12 bases in the middle. CDR1 and CDR2 (germline): LNHDA, SQIVND (reference sequence). This CDR3 comprises 14 residues. The CDR3 region is CATRRTATNEKLFF. CDR3 nucleotide sequence: TGTGCCACCAGAAGGACAGCAACTAATGAAAAACTGTTTTTT. Using reference TRBV19 and TRBJ1-4 for the parts outside the CDR3, the full variable domain is DGGITQSPKYLFRKEGQNVTLSCEQNLNHDAMYWYRQDPGQGLRLIYYSQIVNDFQKGDIAEGYSVSREKKESFPLTVTSAQKNPTAFYLCATRRTATNEKLFFGSGTQLSVL.

The chain links TRBV5-4 to TRBJ2-1; the match to TRBD1 covers 9 bases. Germline V gene data show CDR1 as SGHNT and CDR2 as YYREEE (reference sequence). This CDR3 region has 15 residues. The junction had 7 bases not matched to a gene; V was cut back by 1 base and J by 8 bases. DNA for the CDR3: TGTGCCAGCAGCTTGACAGGGGGCGTTTTTGATGAGCAGTTCTTC. Its protein is CASSLTGGVFDEQFF. The whole variable domain, filled in from reference TRBV5-4 and TRBJ2-1, reads ETGVTQSPTHLIKTRGQQVTLRCSSQSGHNTVSWYQQALGQGPQFIFQYYREEENGRGNFPPRFSGLQFPNYSSELNVNALELDDSALYLCASSLTGGVFDEQFFGPGTRLTVL.

Here the CDR3 reads CAWRRAMDEQFF. The CDR3 nucleotides are TGTGCCTGGAGGAGGGCCATGGATGAGCAGTTCTTC. The chain recombines TRBV30 with TRBJ2-1; tentatively, D is TRBD2 (5 bases). Germline V gene sequence: CDR1 GTSNPN, CDR2 SVGIG (reference sequence). This CDR3 has 12 residues. Trimming stripped 3 bases from V and 8 bases from J, with 11 bases between.

Note on this clone: Other DNA variants within this sample encode the same CDR3. V is TRBV5-1 and J is TRBJ1-1; maybe TRBD1 (5 bases). There are 14 residues in the CDR3. The germline V gene has CDR1 SGHRS and CDR2 YFSETQ. Trimming left V 3 bases short and J 1 base short, with 10 bases between. This CDR3 reads CASSSDRTNTEAFF. Written as DNA, the CDR3 is TGCGCCAGCAGCTCTGACAGAACGAACACTGAAGCTTTCTTT. The whole variable domain, filled in from reference TRBV5-1 and TRBJ1-1, reads KAGVTQTPRYLIKTRGQQVTLSCSPISGHRSVSWYQQTPGQGLQFLFEYFSETQRNKGNFPGRFSGRQFSNSRSEMNVSTLELGDSALYLCASSSDRTNTEAFFGQGTRLTVV.

V is TRBV5-1 and J is TRBJ2-1; TRBD2 agrees at 9 bases. Germline assignment: CDR1 SGHRS and CDR2 YFSETQ. The CDR3 runs 14 residues. After removal of 4 bases from V and 7 bases from J, the junction contained 6 bases not matched to a gene. CDR3 in DNA: TGCGCCAGCAGCAATAGCGGGAGATGGAATGAGCAGTTCTTC. The encoded protein is CASSNSGRWNEQFF.

The genes are TRBV27 and TRBJ1-1; weak D call: TRBD1 (6 bases). CDR3 size: 14 residues. Germline-derived CDR1 and CDR2 are MNHEY and SMNVEV (reference sequence). V was shortened by 3 bases and J by 4 bases, with 12 bases between the two germline ends. CDR3 region: CASSFQGQGTEAFF. CDR3 nucleotide sequence: TGTGCCAGCAGTTTTCAGGGGCAGGGCACTGAAGCTTTCTTT.

This clone was seen once. The chain recombines TRBV7-9 with TRBJ1-2, with 7 nucleotides matching TRBD1. The trim removed 1 base at V and 3 bases at J, leaving 2 bases unmatched. CDR1 is SEHNR and CDR2 is FQNEAQ in the germline V gene (reference sequence). CDR3 length: 14 amino acids. The CDR3 DNA sequence: TGTGCCAGCAGCTTAGTGGGGACAGACTATGGCTACACCTTC. The encoded protein is CASSLVGTDYGYTF.

The rearrangement uses TRBV27 and TRBJ1-4; a weak D match, TRBD1 (6 bases). The length of the CDR3 is 14 residues. Deletions cut 1 base from V and 10 bases from J, with 13 bases between. CDR1 is MNHEY, CDR2 SMNVEV, per germline (reference sequence). CDR3 residues: CASSLFGQSGKLFF. The CDR3 DNA sequence: TGTGCCAGCAGTTTATTTGGACAGTCTGGAAAACTGTTTTTT. Drawing the rest from reference TRBV27 and TRBJ1-4, the complete variable domain is EAQVTQNPRYLITVTGKKLTVTCSQNMNHEYMSWYRQDPGLGLRQIYYSMNVEVTDKGDVPEGYKVSRKEKRNFPLILESPSPNQTSLYFCASSLFGQSGKLFFGSGTQLSVL.

This clone occurred once. The genes are TRBV5-5 and TRBJ1-5, with D perhaps matching TRBD1 (5 bases). CDR3 size: 14 residues. Germline CDR1 SGHKS, CDR2 YYEKEE (reference sequence). With 0 bases removed from V and 7 bases from J, the gap between germline ends came to 11 bases. The CDR3 nucleotides are TGTGCCAGCAGCTTGGTGGGGCTGGGGCAGCCCCAGCATTTT. Its protein is CASSLVGLGQPQHF.

This clone was observed a handful of times. The CDR3 DNA sequence: TGTGCCAGCAGCGTGGGACTAGCCTTCTACGAGCAGTACTTC. As protein: CASSVGLAFYEQYF. V usage is TRBV5-8 and J usage is TRBJ2-7; 9 positions match TRBD2. CDR1 is SGHTS and CDR2 is YDEGEE in the germline V gene. The CDR3 consists of 14 residues. The J segment lost 3 bases and the V segment lost 4 bases, leaving 5 bases of the junction unmatched.